A selection of T cell receptor beta chains follows, all from one sample in a study of technical replicates of blood from a handful of donors. Sequenced by immunoSEQ multiplex PCR; TCRdb stores in-frame clones only, minus some. The sample holds tens of thousands of clones; 80% to 95% are singletons and the top ten take around 3.6%. The material sequenced was PBMCs. The source is a human donor in good health. Some clones in this sample may be carry-over from other donors' samples. The CDR3 runs from the conserved cysteine through the conserved F or W. The D gene is left open where the match is weak. Expanded clones are given a class, and other clones once, few, many or no size at all.

d_call clone_size j_call v_call cdr3_nt cdr3_aa
TRBD1 - TRBJ2-7 TRBV5-1 TGCGCCAGCAGTGGGGACAGCAACTACTACGAGCAGTACTTC CASSGDSNYYEQYF
- - TRBJ1-2 TRBV7-2 TGTGCCAGCAGGGAGAACAGGGCTGGGAATGGCTACACCTTC CASRENRAGNGYTF
TRBD1 - TRBJ1-1 TRBV11-2 TGTGCCAGCAGCTTGGGGACAGAGGGAAGAAGAACTGAAGCTTTCTTT CASSLGTEGRRTEAFF
- - TRBJ1-2 TRBV2 TGTGCCAGCAGTCTTGGACAGGGCTACACCTTC CASSLGQGYTF
- - TRBJ2-1 TRBV4-1 TGCGCCAGCAGCCAAGAGCCACAGGTTAATAACAATGAGCAGTTCTTC CASSQEPQVNNNEQFF
- - TRBJ2-3 TRBV6-6 TGTGCCAGCAGTTCGCGACAGGTTAGCACAGATACGCAGTATTTT CASSSRQVSTDTQYF
- - TRBJ2-3 TRBV2 TGTGCCAGCAGTAGGGTGGGGCAGGACACAGATACGCAGTATTTT CASSRVGQDTDTQYF
TRBD1 - TRBJ2-7 TRBV4-3 TGCGCCAGCAGCCAAGGGACAGGGGGGGCCTACGAGCAGTACTTC CASSQGTGGAYEQYF
- - TRBJ2-3 TRBV6-5 TGTGCCAGCGGTTCGGGAATCCACACAGATACGCAGTATTTT CASGSGIHTDTQYF
- - TRBJ1-1 TRBV30 TGTGCCTGGATTAGGCGGCAGGGAGGCACTGAAGCTTTCTTT CAWIRRQGGTEAFF
- - TRBJ1-1 TRBV19 TGTGCCAGTAGGTCAGTAGCCCTGAACACTGAAGCTTTCTTT CASRSVALNTEAFF
TRBD1 - TRBJ1-2 TRBV6-5 TGTGCCAGCAGTTACTCAGGACAGGGGTTCGGCTACACCTTC CASSYSGQGFGYTF
- - TRBJ1-4 TRBV10-3 TGTGCCATCGGTCAGGGGATGGAAAAACTGTTTTTT CAIGQGMEKLFF
- - TRBJ1-1 TRBV27 TGTGCCAGCAGTTTAGGCAGGAACACTGAAGCTTTCTTT CASSLGRNTEAFF
- - TRBJ2-1 TRBV27 TGTGCCAGCAGTCCCTTAGCGGAGAGCTCCTACAATGAGCAGTTCTTC CASSPLAESSYNEQFF
TRBD1 - TRBJ1-2 TRBV27 TGTGCCAGCAGTTCCCCGGGACAGACTCCCTATGGCTACACCTTC CASSSPGQTPYGYTF
- once TRBJ1-1 TRBV2 TGTGCCAGCATCTTCAGGAAAGCTTTCTTT CASIFRKAFF
- - TRBJ1-2 TRBV9 TGTGCCAGCAGCGTAGAGTCCAGAAACTATGGCTACACCTTC CASSVESRNYGYTF
TRBD1 - TRBJ2-2 TRBV5-1 TGCGCCAGCAGCCTTTACGGGACAGGGGGCGAGTACACCGGGGAGCTGTTTTTT CASSLYGTGGEYTGELFF
TRBD1 - TRBJ1-2 TRBV7-6 TGTGCCAGCACCCCCCAACAGGGGTATGGCTACACCTTC CASTPQQGYGYTF
- - TRBJ1-5 TRBV18 TGTGCCAGCTCACCGGGGGGGAGTAATAGCAATCAGCCCCAGCATTTT CASSPGGSNSNQPQHF
- - TRBJ1-2 TRBV13 TGTGCCAGCAGCCAAGCCATTCTAGGATATTCTTTTTATGGCTACACCTTC CASSQAILGYSFYGYTF
- once TRBJ1-2 TRBV6-5 TGTGCCAGCAGCCCCACCGTAGAGGGCGGAGGCTACACCTTC CASSPTVEGGGYTF
- - TRBJ2-3 TRBV14 TGTGCCAGCAGCCGCCAACTTTCTAGCACAGATACGCAGTATTTT CASSRQLSSTDTQYF
- few TRBJ2-1 TRBV11-2 TGTGCCAGCAGCTTAGTAGCAGGACAGTGGAACAATGAGCAGTTCTTC CASSLVAGQWNNEQFF
- - TRBJ2-2 TRBV7-9 TGTGCCAGCAGCTTAGGGTCCGGGAAGCTGTTTTTT CASSLGSGKLFF
TRBD1 - TRBJ1-6 TRBV2 TGTGCCAGCAGGGCGACAGGGTTTAATTCACCCCTCCACTTT CASRATGFNSPLHF
TRBD2 - TRBJ2-2 TRBV5-1 TGCGCCAGCAGCTTAACTAGCGGGAACACCGGGGAGCTGTTTTTT CASSLTSGNTGELFF
- once TRBJ2-5 TRBV4-3 TGCGCCAGCAGCCCCCGGAGGTACCAAGAGACCCAGTACTTC CASSPRRYQETQYF
TRBD1 - TRBJ2-7 TRBV4-1 TGCGCCAGCAGCCCATCGGGACAGGTATCCTACGAGCAGTACTTC CASSPSGQVSYEQYF
TRBD1 few TRBJ1-2 TRBV6-1 TGTGCCAGCAGTGAACTAGGGACAGGGACAAGTGGCTACACCTTC CASSELGTGTSGYTF
- - TRBJ2-2 TRBV7-3 TGTGCCAGCAGCTCAAACCTAGCCGGGGAGCTGTTTTTT CASSSNLAGELFF
- - TRBJ2-7 TRBV6-6 TGTGCCAGCAGGACAGACTACGAGCAGTACTTC CASRTDYEQYF
- - TRBJ1-2 TRBV2 TGTGCCAGCAGTGAGGGGAGCTATGGCTACACCTTC CASSEGSYGYTF
- few TRBJ1-2 TRBV18 TGTGCCAGCTCACACCCGGACAGCTATGGCTACACCTTC CASSHPDSYGYTF
TRBD1 - TRBJ1-1 TRBV2 TGTGCCAGCAACCAACAGGGGTTCACTGAAGCTTTCTTT CASNQQGFTEAFF
TRBD1 - TRBJ2-2 TRBV11-1 TGTGCCAGCAGCTATGACAGGGTGAACACCGGGGAGCTGTTTTTT CASSYDRVNTGELFF
- - TRBJ2-1 TRBV1 TGCACCAGCAGCCAAGACCAGACTAGCGGGGGGGCCGATGAGCAGTTCTTC CTSSQDQTSGGADEQFF
- once TRBJ2-5 TRBV5-6 TGTGCCAGCAGCTGGGGGGGGACAAAAGAGACCCAGTACTTC CASSWGGTKETQYF
- - TRBJ1-1 TRBV7-2 TGTGCCAGCAGCTTACCATGGAACACTGAAGCTTTCTTT CASSLPWNTEAFF
TRBD2 - TRBJ2-1 TRBV9 TGTGCCAGCAGCGTAGTTGGGACTAGCGGGGCCGCTAGATCCTACAATGAGCAGTTCTTC CASSVVGTSGAARSYNEQFF
TRBD1 - TRBJ1-2 TRBV18 TGTGCCAGCTCCACCACCGGACAGGAGGGTGGCTACACCTTC CASSTTGQEGGYTF